Included here is one T cell receptor (beta chain) sequence, with context. Which antigen it targets is not known. Within one base of it there is no much larger clone, and no base qualities were kept. For repertoire sequencing, TCR beta CDR3 regions were amplified from RNA transcripts. A first-round RT-PCR used HTBI primers with the Qiagen OneStep RT-PCR kit, followed by a second-round multiplex PCR, size selection and purification. Libraries were sequenced paired-end with 100 bp reads on an Illumina HiSeq2000. Processing in the source paper ran as follows. SOAPnuke was used for read processing, and reads with adapters, uncalled bases, a mean Phred below 15, or no exact constant-primer or identifier match were discarded. COPE v1.2.5 was used to merge high-quality paired reads. Each unique nucleotide sequence was defined as a clonotype, and clonotypes were aligned to IMGT TRB V, D and J references with MiTCR v1.1. The analysis was limited to V-J combinations with a frequency above 0.0001, which together covered approximately 99% of repertoires. For each V-J combination, a TCR clonal expansion and chaos score was defined as the ratio of F50 clonal expansion to chaos observed in the TCRdist matrix. Welch's t-statistics and random forest were used to reduce features to approximately 13 V-J combinations, which were fed into a naive Bayes classifier. The similarity between thyroid and blood repertoires was quantified using the Morisita-Horn index. The raw public reads went through TCRdb reprocessing: fastp at Q25, MiXCR clone calling, in-frame beta chains kept. Rows are unified per CDR3 protein, each entry keeping the most common DNA and genes. TCRdb's processing, not the authors' own work, is the source of the V and J calls. A total of almost 750,000 distinct CDR3 sequences appear in this sample, roughly 40% of them only once. The ten top clones hold 40% to 55% of the sample.

This entry is derived from a study of Graves' ophthalmopathy and Graves' hyperthyroidism (dated by TCRdb to the late 2010s). Study-level background: Peripheral blood was collected at initial diagnosis, prior to any treatment. The study used signatures of the TCR beta repertoire to tell Graves' ophthalmopathy apart from Graves' hyperthyroidism and to predict which patients would progress to ophthalmopathy. In total, some 130 blood samples were TCR-sequenced: approximately 42 ophthalmopathy, approximately 80 hyperthyroidism and 17 hyperthyroidism-to-ophthalmopathy patients. A discovery set of about a hundred patients (around 44 ophthalmopathy, 55 to 60 stable hyperthyroidism) was enrolled to explore V-J signatures distinguishing ophthalmopathy from hyperthyroidism. An independent validation cohort was composed of 18 to 20 hyperthyroidism patients and around 15 patients who later progressed from hyperthyroidism to ophthalmopathy. T-cell repertoires of thyroid tissue and blood were compared in more than five hyperthyroidism patients. After sampling, hyperthyroidism patients received methimazole starting at 30 mg daily, and ophthalmopathy patients received high-dose intravenous methylprednisolone.

On the study overall, not on this receptor specifically: Most expanded thyroid clonotypes with frequency above 0.001 were also detected in blood, suggesting blood repertoires may reflect the thyroid immune response. Ophthalmopathy was separated from stable hyperthyroidism by the 13-signature model with around 88% sensitivity and about 83% specificity in cross-validation and with 80%/75% in the test set. Sample size was not predetermined statistically, and investigators were not blinded to group allocation. In validation, the model predicted ophthalmopathy progression with about 70% sensitivity and about 73% specificity; 12 predicted patients were CT-confirmed with GO in a median of approximately 6.5 months.

CDR3 length: 15 amino acids, cysteine to phenylalanine. Solely the CDR3 DNA is kept, with 45 bases framed from the first base. Trimming takes 7 bases off V and 3 bases off J; junction bases not matched to a gene: 10. The germline V gene yields MNHEY for CDR1 and SVGAGI for CDR2. The ophthalmopathy patients had moderately to severely active disease, with a Clinical Activity Score of 3 or higher, a NOSPECS grade of 4 or higher, and a disease duration of less than 3 months. Patients with other autoimmune diseases, uncontrolled infections, pregnancy or lactation were excluded. Clinical symptoms, serum thyroxine, TRAb, thyroid ultrasound and orbital computed tomography were used for diagnosis. Ficoll-Paque density gradient centrifugation was used to isolate PBMCs from around 10 ml of fresh peripheral blood. Total RNA was extracted with Trizol reagent and quality-checked on an Agilent 2100 Bioanalyzer.

The rearranged segments are TRBV6-5 and TRBJ2-7; 9 nucleotides in the junction match TRBD1. This TCR came from an adult man with Graves' ophthalmopathy. Sequenced: peripheral blood. DNA sequence: TGTGCCAGCACCGACCTCCGGGACAGGGTCTACGAGCAGTACTTC. The encoded protein is CASTDLRDRVYEQYF.